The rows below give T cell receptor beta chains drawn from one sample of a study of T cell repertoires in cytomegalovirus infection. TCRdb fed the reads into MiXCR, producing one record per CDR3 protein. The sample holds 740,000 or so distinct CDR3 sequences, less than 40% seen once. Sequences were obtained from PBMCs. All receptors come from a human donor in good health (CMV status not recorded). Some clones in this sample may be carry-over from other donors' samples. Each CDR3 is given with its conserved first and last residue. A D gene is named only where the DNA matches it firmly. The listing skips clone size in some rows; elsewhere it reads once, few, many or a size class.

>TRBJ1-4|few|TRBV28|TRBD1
CASRSGGLTNEKLFF
TGTGCCAGCAGATCAGGGGGTCTGACTAATGAAAAACTGTTTTTT
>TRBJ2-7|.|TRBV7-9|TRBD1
CASSPDRTLYEQYF
TGTGCCAGCAGCCCGGACAGGACCTTGTACGAGCAGTACTTC
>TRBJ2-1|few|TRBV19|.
CASSGSAYNEQFF
TGTGCCAGTAGCGGCTCTGCGTACAATGAGCAGTTCTTC
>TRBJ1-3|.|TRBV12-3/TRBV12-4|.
CASNAGLAGVGTIYF
TGTGCCAGCAACGCCGGATTGGCAGGGGTAGGGACCATATATTTT
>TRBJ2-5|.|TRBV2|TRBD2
CASSMASGGQRQETQYF
TGTGCCAGCAGTATGGCTAGCGGGGGGCAGCGCCAAGAGACCCAGTACTTC
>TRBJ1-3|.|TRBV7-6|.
CASSFGSLSGNTIYF
TGTGCCAGCAGCTTTGGTTCATTATCTGGAAACACCATATATTTT
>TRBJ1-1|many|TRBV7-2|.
CASSLYRVDTEAFF
TGTGCCAGCAGCCTCTACAGGGTGGATACTGAAGCTTTCTTT
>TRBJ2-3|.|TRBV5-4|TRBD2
CASRLLAGESTDTQYF
TGTGCCAGCAGACTACTAGCGGGAGAGAGCACAGATACGCAGTATTTT
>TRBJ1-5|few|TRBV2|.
CASSGQISNQPQHF
TGTGCCAGCAGTGGACAGATTAGCAATCAGCCCCAGCATTTT
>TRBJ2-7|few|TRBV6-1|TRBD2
CASVYLAGAAYEQYF
TGTGCCAGCGTATACCTAGCGGGAGCTGCCTACGAGCAGTACTTC
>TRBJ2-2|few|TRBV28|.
CASSLEQGRSGELFF
TGTGCCAGCAGTTTAGAACAGGGAAGGAGCGGGGAGCTGTTTTTT
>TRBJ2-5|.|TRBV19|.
CASSIDLASRETQYF
TGTGCCAGTAGTATAGATCTTGCCAGCCGAGAGACCCAGTACTTC
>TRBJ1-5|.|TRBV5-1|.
CASSPDSPNQPQHF
TGCGCCAGCAGCCCGGACAGCCCAAATCAGCCCCAGCATTTT
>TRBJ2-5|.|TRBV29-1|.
CSVRPGIRGETQYF
TGCAGCGTCCGGCCCGGGATCCGGGGGGAGACCCAGTACTTC
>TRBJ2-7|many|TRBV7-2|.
CASSFMGIDEQYF
TGTGCCAGCAGCTTTATGGGAATCGACGAGCAGTACTTC
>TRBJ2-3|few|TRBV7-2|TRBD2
CASSLAGIAGGPRDTQYF
TGTGCCAGCAGCTTAGCGGGGATAGCGGGAGGGCCTAGGGACACGCAGTATTTT
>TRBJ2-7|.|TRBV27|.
CASSTSTGHEQYF
TGTGCCAGCAGTACCTCCACCGGGCACGAGCAGTACTTC
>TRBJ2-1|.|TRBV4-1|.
CASSQEALRENEQFF
TGCGCCAGCAGCCAAGAGGCTTTGAGGGAAAATGAGCAGTTCTTC
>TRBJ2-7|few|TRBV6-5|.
CASSVNRDSYEQYF
TGTGCCAGCAGTGTAAACAGGGACTCCTACGAGCAGTACTTC
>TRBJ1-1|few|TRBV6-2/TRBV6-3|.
CASSSHVLGTEAFF
TGTGCCAGCAGTTCACACGTTCTGGGCACTGAAGCTTTCTTT
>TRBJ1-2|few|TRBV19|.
CASSILLGTRLQTNYGYTF
TGTGCCAGTAGTATACTACTCGGGACTCGTCTACAGACTAACTATGGCTACACCTTC
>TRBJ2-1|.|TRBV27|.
CASSLATTYNEQFF
TGTGCCAGCAGTTTAGCCACAACCTACAATGAGCAGTTCTTC
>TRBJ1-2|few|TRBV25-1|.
CASSDQGPDGYTF
TGTGCCAGCAGTGACCAGGGGCCCGATGGCTACACCTTC
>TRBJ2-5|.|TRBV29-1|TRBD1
CSVPRTGGRETQYF
TGCAGCGTACCAAGGACAGGGGGCAGGGAGACCCAGTACTTC
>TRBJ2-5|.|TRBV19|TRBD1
CASRKQGVRETQYF
TGTGCCAGTAGGAAACAGGGGGTAAGAGAGACCCAGTACTTC
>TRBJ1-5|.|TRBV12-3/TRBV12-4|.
CASRGRDGQPQHF
TGTGCCAGCAGGGGACGGGACGGGCAGCCCCAGCATTTT
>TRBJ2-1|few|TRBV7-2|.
CASSLIAETYNEQFF
TGTGCCAGCAGCTTAATAGCGGAGACCTACAATGAGCAGTTCTTC
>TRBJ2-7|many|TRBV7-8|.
CASSLRQGVSDEQYF
TGTGCCAGCAGCTTGCGGCAGGGCGTTTCGGACGAGCAGTACTTC
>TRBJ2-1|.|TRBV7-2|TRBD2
CASSVTFGTSGGGEQFF
TGTGCCAGCAGCGTAACCTTTGGGACTAGCGGAGGGGGGGAGCAGTTCTTC
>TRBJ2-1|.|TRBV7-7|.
CASSSDPSNEQFF
TGTGCTAGCAGTTCGGACCCAAGCAATGAGCAGTTCTTC
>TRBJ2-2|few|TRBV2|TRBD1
CASKRDSYTGELFF
TGTGCCAGCAAAAGGGACAGCTACACCGGGGAGCTGTTTTTT
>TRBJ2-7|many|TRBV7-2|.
CASSLDGRRESREQYF
TGTGCCAGCAGCTTAGATGGACGCAGGGAATCCAGAGAGCAGTACTTC
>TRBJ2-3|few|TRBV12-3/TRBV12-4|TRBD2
CASSLGSGVDTQYF
TGTGCCAGCAGTTTGGGCAGCGGGGTAGATACGCAGTATTTT
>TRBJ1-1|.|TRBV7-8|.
CASSLVQGPNTEAFF
TGTGCCAGCAGCTTAGTGCAGGGCCCGAACACTGAAGCTTTCTTT
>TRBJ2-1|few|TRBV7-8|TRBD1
CASSFRQGLNEQFF
TGTGCCAGCAGCTTCCGACAGGGGCTCAATGAGCAGTTCTTC
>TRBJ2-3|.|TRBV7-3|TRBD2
CASSSASGSGGQHTQYF
TGTGCCAGCAGCTCCGCCAGCGGGAGCGGGGGGCAACATACGCAGTATTTT
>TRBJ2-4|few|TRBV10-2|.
CASSEHRDPPGDKNIQYF
TGCGCCAGCAGTGAACACAGGGACCCTCCAGGGGACAAAAACATTCAGTACTTC
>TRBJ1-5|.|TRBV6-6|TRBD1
CASRQGGFSNQPQHF
TGTGCCAGCCGACAGGGGGGATTTAGCAATCAGCCCCAGCATTTT
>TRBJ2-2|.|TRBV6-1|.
CASKPGLNTGELFF
TGTGCCAGCAAGCCGGGGCTGAACACCGGGGAGCTGTTTTTT
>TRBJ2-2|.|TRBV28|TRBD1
CASSRQGAPGELFF
TGTGCCAGCAGTCGGCAGGGGGCGCCCGGGGAGCTGTTTTTT
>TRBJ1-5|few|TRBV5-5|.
CASSLVWPNSNQPQHF
TGTGCCAGCAGCCTGGTGTGGCCTAATAGCAATCAGCCCCAGCATTTT
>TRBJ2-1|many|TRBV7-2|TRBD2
CASSLRSPGLGGITGNEQFF
TGTGCCAGCAGCTTACGATCGCCGGGACTAGGGGGGATAACTGGCAATGAGCAGTTCTTC
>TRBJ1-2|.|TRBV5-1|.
CASSLAGGEYGYTF
TGCGCCAGCAGCTTGGCCGGAGGGGAGTATGGCTACACCTTC
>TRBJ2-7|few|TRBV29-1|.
CSVERDSSYEQYF
TGCAGCGTTGAAAGGGATTCCTCCTACGAGCAGTACTTC
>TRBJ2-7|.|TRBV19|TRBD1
CASSRPGQGEYEQYF
TGTGCCAGCAGCCGCCCGGGACAGGGAGAGTACGAGCAGTACTTC
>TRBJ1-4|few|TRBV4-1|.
CASSQEGVPQVDEKLFF
TGCGCCAGCAGCCAAGAAGGGGTGCCACAGGTGGATGAAAAACTGTTTTTT
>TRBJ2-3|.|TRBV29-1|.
CSAQGQGGTQYF
TGCAGCGCCCAGGGTCAAGGGGGTACGCAGTATTTT
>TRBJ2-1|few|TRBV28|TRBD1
CASSLAGTGVAEQFF
TGTGCCAGCAGCCTAGCCGGGACAGGCGTCGCTGAGCAGTTCTTC
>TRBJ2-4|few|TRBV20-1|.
CSASYGGKNIQYF
TGCAGTGCTAGTTACGGGGGCAAAAACATTCAGTACTTC
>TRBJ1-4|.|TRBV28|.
CASSLTGWNEKLFF
TGTGCCAGCAGCTTAACAGGTTGGAATGAAAAACTGTTTTTT
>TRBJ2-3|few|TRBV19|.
CASTQDGVPRGDTQYF
TGTGCCAGTACCCAGGACGGCGTCCCCCGCGGAGATACGCAGTATTTT
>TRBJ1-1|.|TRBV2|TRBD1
CASSEAGRGGTEAFF
TGTGCCAGCAGTGAAGCAGGCAGGGGGGGGACTGAAGCTTTCTTT